The entry below describes one T cell receptor beta chain. Its target antigen remains unknown. No much larger clone is present one base from it, and per-base qualities are unavailable. CD3+CD4+ T cells were sorted from fresh PBMCs before TCR sequencing. Genomic DNA was extracted with the QIAamp DNA Blood Mini Kit and sent for immunoSEQ repertoire analysis. Multiplex PCR was used to amplify CDR3 regions from a standard amount of genomic DNA template. An Illumina platform was used to sequence the PCR products. On the authors' methods: Sequences were mapped to a reference, using V, D and J gene definitions from IMGT. To get rid of PCR and sequencing errors, closely related sequences were merged using a nearest-neighbor clustering algorithm. V, D and J usage was analyzed in productive unique and total sequences using ImmunoSEQ Analyzer tools and R version 3.6.1. The clones in this table, taken by TCRdb from immuneACCESS, are in-frame only. Not every clone is retained; where verified, under half of the shortfall comes from an unresolved V gene, and the cause of the rest is unknown. D and trimming were read from the DNA, whereas the V and J calls and clone size are those reported in that table. The table for this sample lists a few thousand clones; under 95% of them were counted only once. Roughly 4.5% of the sample goes to the ten largest clones.

According to the germline V gene, CDR1 reads KGHDR and CDR2 reads SFDVKD. Including cysteine and phenylalanine, the CDR3 has 11 amino acids. Only the CDR3 part of the read is kept: 33 bases, read in frame from the first base. V and J lose 10 bases and 3 bases, and a span of 9 bases separates them. The source of the sample is a study of immunodeficiency (dated by TCRdb to between 2018 and 2021). For context, the study as a whole: To search for oligoclonality and VDJ recombination defects, the researchers carried out a repertoire analysis. Overall results and qualifications from the work: Severe oligoclonality, as judged by top-100 and total clonotype frequencies, was observed in patient CD8+ T cells but not in patient CD4+ T cells. V-J pairing and productive entropy in CD4+ T cells appeared similar in patients and controls. In entropy comparisons, n=3 (open circles) was shown for patients versus healthy controls, and a thymic development effect was only suggested as possible.

The sequence is built from TRBV24-1 and TRBJ2-7; 5 matching bases give a weak D call of TRBD1. The receptor comes from a human donor in good health. The sequenced sample was CD4+ T cells from blood. Here the CDR3 is given as CATFRVYEQYF. The DNA sequence is given as TGTGCCACTTTCAGGGTCTACGAGCAGTACTTC.